These T cell receptor beta chains were read from a single sample in a study of blood T cell repertoires in COVID-19. The method was immunoSEQ multiplex PCR; TCRdb's version includes in-frame clones alone and lacks a portion of them. The sample comprises more than 300,000 clones, about nine tenths of which are singletons, and about 6.7% rests with the top ten. Sequencing was performed on peripheral blood. The receptors were sampled from a woman aged 65 to 85 with COVID-19, enrolled during active disease. The CDR3 runs from the conserved cysteine through the conserved F or W. A D gene is named only where the DNA matches it firmly. Rows give clone size only sometimes, using once, few, many, or a class for an expanded clone.

TRBD2 . TRBJ2-1 TRBV5-1 TGCGCCAGCAGCGCTGCGGGGGTGTACAATGAGCAGTTCTTC CASSAAGVYNEQFF
. . TRBJ1-2 TRBV28 TGTGCCAGCAGTTTATGGATCGACCTAGAGAACTATGGCTACACCTTC CASSLWIDLENYGYTF
. . TRBJ1-5 TRBV7-8 TGTGCCAGCAGCTTAGCTTGGGGGCCCGGGGGGCAGCCCCAGCATTTT CASSLAWGPGGQPQHF
. once TRBJ1-6 TRBV4-2 TGTGCCAGCAGCCGCGGAATATCCGGCTCCTATAATTCACCCCTCCACTTT CASSRGISGSYNSPLHF
. . TRBJ1-2 TRBV5-1 TGCGCCAGCAGCCTCGGAACAGGGAACTATGGCTACACCTTC CASSLGTGNYGYTF
. . TRBJ2-2 TRBV27 TGTGCCAGCACTCTGCTAGGAGCTACGAACACCGGGGAGCTGTTTTTT CASTLLGATNTGELFF
. . TRBJ1-2 TRBV5-5 TGTGCCAGCAGCTTAGCAGGGGCGCCGGGCTACACCTTC CASSLAGAPGYTF
. . TRBJ1-6 TRBV5-6 TGTGCCAGCAGCTTGGGTGGGGGCCTGTACTCCTATAATTCACCCCTCCACTTT CASSLGGGLYSYNSPLHF
TRBD2 . TRBJ2-1 TRBV24-1 TGTGCCACCAGTGGGCTGGGACTAGCAGTTGACAATGAGCAGTTCTTC CATSGLGLAVDNEQFF
. once TRBJ1-3 TRBV7-8 TGTGCCAGCAGCTTAGGTCGACATCCCTCTGGAAACACCATATATTTT CASSLGRHPSGNTIYF
. . TRBJ2-7 TRBV19 TGTGCCAGTAGTATGGGCGGACCAAGGATTCAAAGGGGTTACGAGCAGTACTTC CASSMGGPRIQRGYEQYF
. . TRBJ1-5 TRBV5-1 TGCGCCAGCAGCCTTCAGGGGCCCCAGCCCCAGCATTTT CASSLQGPQPQHF
. . TRBJ2-3 TRBV3-1/TRBV3-2 TGTGCCAGCAGCCCCCGGGGGGCTAGCACAGATACGCAGTATTTT CASSPRGASTDTQYF
. . TRBJ1-4 TRBV12-3/TRBV12-4 TGTGCCAGCAGTTTATCAGGGAGGGAAAAACTGTTTTTT CASSLSGREKLFF
TRBD1 . TRBJ1-5 TRBV9 TGTGCCAGCAGCGTAACAGGGGGCAGGGATCAGCCCCAGCATTTT CASSVTGGRDQPQHF
. . TRBJ2-7 TRBV12-3/TRBV12-4 TGTGCCAGCAGTTTAGGGGGAGACGAGCAGTACTTC CASSLGGDEQYF
. . TRBJ1-2 TRBV7-2 TGTGCCAGCAGCTCCGGACTAATCTATGGCTACACCTTC CASSSGLIYGYTF
TRBD2 . TRBJ2-1 TRBV7-9 TGTGCCAGCAGCTTATCGAGGCTAGCGGCCAATGAGCAGTTCTTC CASSLSRLAANEQFF
. once TRBJ1-2 TRBV11-2 TGTGCCAGCAGCGCGGGCCTAGCGTATGGCTACACCTTC CASSAGLAYGYTF
. . TRBJ1-3 TRBV21-1 TGTGCCAGCAGCAACGGGGGGACGGAAGACCTTCACTCTGGAAACACCATATATTTT CASSNGGTEDLHSGNTIYF
TRBD1 . TRBJ1-2 TRBV6-6 TGTGCCAGCAGTTACGCCGACAGGGAAGGCTACACCTTC CASSYADREGYTF
. . TRBJ1-1 TRBV3-1/TRBV3-2 TGTGCCAGCAGCCTAGTGGGAGGGAACACTGAAGCTTTCTTT CASSLVGGNTEAFF
TRBD2 . TRBJ2-7 TRBV7-2 TGTGCCAGCAGCTTAGGCCTAGCGGGGCCCTACGAGCAGTACTTC CASSLGLAGPYEQYF
TRBD1 . TRBJ1-2 TRBV7-9 TGTGCCAGCAGCGCCAGAACAGGGGAGGACACCTTC CASSARTGEDTF
. . TRBJ1-1 TRBV9 TGTGCCAGCAGCGTAGTCGGGGAGGGCACTGAAGCTTTCTTT CASSVVGEGTEAFF
. once TRBJ1-5 TRBV10-3 TGTGCCATCAGTGAAGGTCAGGGCAATCAGCCCCAGCATTTT CAISEGQGNQPQHF
TRBD1 . TRBJ1-1 TRBV4-3 TGCGCCAGCAGCCAAGAAGGGCAGGGGGGCACTGAAGCTTTCTTT CASSQEGQGGTEAFF
TRBD1 . TRBJ2-7 TRBV7-8 TGTGCCAGCAGCTTTCCGGGACAGGGGGTCTACGAGCAGTACTTC CASSFPGQGVYEQYF
TRBD1 . TRBJ2-7 TRBV9 TGTGCCAGCAGCGTAGGGGACAGTTACGAGCAGTACTTC CASSVGDSYEQYF
TRBD2 . TRBJ2-3 TRBV6-6 TGTGCCAGCAGTCCGGATGGCGGGGGGCTCGCAGATACGCAGTATTTT CASSPDGGGLADTQYF
TRBD2 . TRBJ2-7 TRBV19 TGTGCCAGTAGTATTAGGCTAGCGGGGGGAAGCTCCTACGAGCAGTACTTC CASSIRLAGGSSYEQYF
. . TRBJ1-1 TRBV2 TGTGCCAGCAGTCCCGCGGGGGTTAACACTGAAGCTTTCTTT CASSPAGVNTEAFF
. once TRBJ2-7 TRBV5-5 TGTGCCAGCAGCTTGGAGGGAGACTACGAGCAGTACTTC CASSLEGDYEQYF
. . TRBJ2-2 TRBV10-3 TGTGCCATCAGTGAGTCTAGGGAGGCCGGGGAGCTGTTTTTT CAISESREAGELFF
. . TRBJ1-2 TRBV5-1 TGCGCCAGCAGCGGGGGCGGCGAGGGCTATGGCTACACCTTC CASSGGGEGYGYTF
. . TRBJ1-2 TRBV5-1 TGCGCCAGCAGCTCCTCAGGGAATTGGGGCTACACCTTC CASSSSGNWGYTF
TRBD1 few TRBJ1-1 TRBV4-2 TGTGCCAGCAGCCAGGATGAGACAGGGAAGAACACTGAAGCTTTCTTT CASSQDETGKNTEAFF
TRBD1 . TRBJ1-2 TRBV6-2/TRBV6-3 TGTGCCAGCAGTAAACCTCAGGGGGCTGGCTACACCTTC CASSKPQGAGYTF
TRBD2 few TRBJ2-2 TRBV24-1 TGTGCCACGGCGACTAGCGGGGCCGCCAACACCGGGGAGCTGTTTTTT CATATSGAANTGELFF
TRBD1 . TRBJ2-1 TRBV2 TGTGCCAGCAGTGCTCGGGGACAGGGCGTTGAGCAGTTCTTC CASSARGQGVEQFF
. . TRBJ1-2 TRBV3-1/TRBV3-2 TGTGCCAGCAGGTGGACTGTACCCTATGGCTACACCTTC CASRWTVPYGYTF
. . TRBJ1-1 TRBV27 TGTGCCACCACGGGGGGGACGAACACTGAAGCTTTCTTT CATTGGTNTEAFF
. . TRBJ1-5 TRBV30 TGTGCCTGGAGTGGAGGAGAAATCAATCAGCCCCAGCATTTT CAWSGGEINQPQHF
TRBD1 . TRBJ1-1 TRBV30 TGTGCCTACGGGGGACAGGGGTACACTGAAGCTTTCTTT CAYGGQGYTEAFF
. . TRBJ2-1 TRBV7-9 TGTGCCAGCAGCTTCGACAGAGACCAGTTCTTC CASSFDRDQFF
. few TRBJ1-6 TRBV1 TGCACCAGCAGCCGAATGGACAGGGGGAAGTATAATTCACCCCTCCACTTT CTSSRMDRGKYNSPLHF
TRBD1 . TRBJ2-7 TRBV4-1 TGCGCCAGCAGCCAATCCGGGACAGAGACCTACGAGCAGTACTTC CASSQSGTETYEQYF
. . TRBJ2-2 TRBV7-3 TGTGCCAGCAGCTTTCCTACAGGGACCGGGGAGCTGTTTTTT CASSFPTGTGELFF
TRBD2 . TRBJ2-5 TRBV7-2 TGTGCCAGCAGCTTCGGGACTAGCGGAGGCCAAGAGACCCAGTACTTC CASSFGTSGGQETQYF
. . TRBJ1-2 TRBV5-1 TGCGCCAGCAGCTTGGACCAGTCCAATGGCTACACCTTC CASSLDQSNGYTF
TRBD2 . TRBJ2-1 TRBV6-4 TGTGCCAGCAGTGTGCGGGGGGGCTTCTACAATGAGCAGTTCTTC CASSVRGGFYNEQFF
. . TRBJ1-6 TRBV2 TGTGCCAGCCTCTGGGCGAGCTCCTATAATTCACCCCTCCACTTT CASLWASSYNSPLHF
TRBD2 . TRBJ2-3 TRBV28 TGTGCCAGCCAAACCCAAGCGGGGGGGGCAGATACGCAGTATTTT CASQTQAGGADTQYF
. . TRBJ1-5 TRBV18 TGTGCCAGCTCACCGGAGAGATTACAGCCCCAGCATTTT CASSPERLQPQHF
. . TRBJ2-2 TRBV7-3 TGTGCCAGCAGCTTAAACGGACACACCACCGGGGAGCTGTTTTTT CASSLNGHTTGELFF
TRBD2 . TRBJ2-5 TRBV7-2 TGTGCCAGCAGCCTCTCTAGCGGGGGGGCCGGGACCCAGTACTTC CASSLSSGGAGTQYF